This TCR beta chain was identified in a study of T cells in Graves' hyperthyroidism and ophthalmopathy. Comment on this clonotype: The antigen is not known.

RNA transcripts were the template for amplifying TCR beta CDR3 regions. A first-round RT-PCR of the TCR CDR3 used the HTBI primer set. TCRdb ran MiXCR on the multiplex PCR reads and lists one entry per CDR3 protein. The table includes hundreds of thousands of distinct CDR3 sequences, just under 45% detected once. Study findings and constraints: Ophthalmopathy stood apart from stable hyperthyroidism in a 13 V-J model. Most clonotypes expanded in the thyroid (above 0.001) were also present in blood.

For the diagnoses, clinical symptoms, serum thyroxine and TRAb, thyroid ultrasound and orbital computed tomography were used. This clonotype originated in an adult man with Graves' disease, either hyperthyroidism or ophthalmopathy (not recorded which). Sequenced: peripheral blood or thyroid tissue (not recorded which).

CDR3 sequence: CARDDAGADQPQHF. The CDR3 region has the DNA TGTGCTAGAGATGATGCGGGGGCTGATCAGCCCCAGCATTTT. The rearrangement joins TRBV25-1 to TRBJ1-5; maybe TRBD1 (6 bases). This CDR3 has 14 residues. From germline, CDR1 is MGHDK and CDR2 SYGVNS.